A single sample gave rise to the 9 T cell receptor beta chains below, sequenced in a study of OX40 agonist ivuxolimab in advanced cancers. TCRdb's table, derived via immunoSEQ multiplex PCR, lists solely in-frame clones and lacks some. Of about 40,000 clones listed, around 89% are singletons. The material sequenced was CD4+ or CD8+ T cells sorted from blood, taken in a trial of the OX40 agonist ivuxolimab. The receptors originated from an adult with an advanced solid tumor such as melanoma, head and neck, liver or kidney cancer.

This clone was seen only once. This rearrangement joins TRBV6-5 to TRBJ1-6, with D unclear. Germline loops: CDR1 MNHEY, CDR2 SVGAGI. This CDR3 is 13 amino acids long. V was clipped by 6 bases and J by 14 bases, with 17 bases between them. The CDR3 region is CASSWALKGTLHF. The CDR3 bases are TGTGCCAGCAGCTGGGCCCTCAAGGGCACCCTCCACTTT.

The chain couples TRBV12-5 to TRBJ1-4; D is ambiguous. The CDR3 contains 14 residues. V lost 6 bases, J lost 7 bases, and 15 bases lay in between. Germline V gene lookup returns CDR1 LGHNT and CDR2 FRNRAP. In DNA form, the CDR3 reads TGTGCTAGTGGCCCCGAATTGTTGGGTGAAAAACTGTTTTTT. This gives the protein CASGPELLGEKLFF.

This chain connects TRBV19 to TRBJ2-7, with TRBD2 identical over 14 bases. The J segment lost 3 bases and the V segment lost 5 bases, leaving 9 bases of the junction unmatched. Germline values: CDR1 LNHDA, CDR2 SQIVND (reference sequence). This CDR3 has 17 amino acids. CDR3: CASSPRTGLAGDYEQYF. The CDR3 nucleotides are TGTGCCAGTAGTCCCCGAACGGGACTAGCGGGGGACTACGAGCAGTACTTC. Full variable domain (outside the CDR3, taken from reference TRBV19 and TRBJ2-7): DGGITQSPKYLFRKEGQNVTLSCEQNLNHDAMYWYRQDPGQGLRLIYYSQIVNDFQKGDIAEGYSVSREKKESFPLTVTSAQKNPTAFYLCASSPRTGLAGDYEQYFGPGTRLTVT.

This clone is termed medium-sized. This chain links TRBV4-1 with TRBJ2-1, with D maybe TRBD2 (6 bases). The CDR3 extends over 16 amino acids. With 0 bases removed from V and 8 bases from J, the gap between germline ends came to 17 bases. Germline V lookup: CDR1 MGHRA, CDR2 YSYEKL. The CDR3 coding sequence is TGCGCCAGCAGCCAAGATCTCCCGGGAGTTAAGGATGAGCAGTTCTTC. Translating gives CASSQDLPGVKDEQFF.

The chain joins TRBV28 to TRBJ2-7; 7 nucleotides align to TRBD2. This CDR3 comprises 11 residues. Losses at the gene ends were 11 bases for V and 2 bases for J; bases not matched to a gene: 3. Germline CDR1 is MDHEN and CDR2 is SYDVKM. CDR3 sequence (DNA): TGTGCCGGGGGGGGGACCTACGAGCAGTACTTC. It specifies CAGGGTYEQYF.

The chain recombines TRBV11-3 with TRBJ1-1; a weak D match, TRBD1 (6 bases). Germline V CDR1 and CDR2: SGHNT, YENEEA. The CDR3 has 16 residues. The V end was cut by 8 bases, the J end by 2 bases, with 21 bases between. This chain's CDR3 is CASLPRRGAENTEAFF. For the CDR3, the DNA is TGTGCCAGCCTCCCGCGGCGGGGGGCCGAAAACACTGAAGCTTTCTTT.

Written as DNA, the CDR3 is TGTGCCAGCGGGACTGAAAAACTGTTTTTT. It encodes CASGTEKLFF. V usage is TRBV28 and J usage is TRBJ1-4; D might be TRBD1 (5 bases). Deletions cut 8 bases from V and 7 bases from J, with 5 bases between. Per the germline V gene, CDR1 is MDHEN and CDR2 is SYDVKM. CDR3 length equals 10 residues.

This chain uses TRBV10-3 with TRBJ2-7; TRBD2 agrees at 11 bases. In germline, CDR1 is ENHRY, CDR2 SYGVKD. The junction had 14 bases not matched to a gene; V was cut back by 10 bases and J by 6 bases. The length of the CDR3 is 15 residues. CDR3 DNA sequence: TGTGCCACGCTAATAGCGGGAGGGCCGGAGAGCGAGCAGTACTTC. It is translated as CATLIAGGPESEQYF.

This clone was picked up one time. CDR3 region: CASSLVQGSTEAFF. CDR3 DNA: TGTGCCAGCAGTTTAGTACAGGGTAGTACTGAAGCTTTCTTT. V and J are TRBV27 and TRBJ1-1; D may be TRBD1 (6 bases). V was trimmed by 2 bases and J by 5 bases, leaving 12 bases between them. This CDR3 has 14 amino acids. Germline V gene lookup returns CDR1 MNHEY and CDR2 SMNVEV (reference sequence).